The source of this T cell receptor (beta chain) is a study of vaccination and CD4 T cells after COVID-19. Study-wide background: Ranging from 14 to 241, the interval between dose two and post-vaccine sampling had a median of approximately 70 days. Study-wide points: Apart from involving relatively few convalescent patients, the work omitted early post-infection timepoints.

The Oncomine TCR Beta short-read assay sequenced DNA from cultured CD4+ T cells. The authors extracted genomic DNA from cultured CD4+ T cells. TCRdb independently ran MiXCR on the PCR reads; one entry per CDR3 protein. The table shows several thousand distinct CDR3 sequences, with about 28% occurring only once. Comments on this clonotype: Its antigen is not known.

The CDR3 contains 15 residues. Germline V gene data show CDR1 as MNHNS and CDR2 as SASEGT. The V gene lost 7 bases and the J gene lost 6 bases, with 19 bases spanning the gap. Treatment reported: approximately nine-day PBMC culture with coronavirus spike peptide pools or control peptides (ViraFEST assay). Samples of CD4+ T cells were obtained from the unexposed donor before the COVID-19 pandemic (2011-2018). Via ViraFEST, peptide pools expanded antigen-specific T cells before TCR sequencing. Source material: CD4+ T cells from blood, cultured in vitro. The V call is TRBV6-1, the J call TRBJ2-1; D is unresolved. The receptor was isolated from a human donor in good health. DNA for the CDR3: TGTGCCAGCAAACGCATGGCGGTGGGAAGCAATGAGCAGTTCTTC. This sequence encodes CASKRMAVGSNEQFF.